The 18 T cell receptor beta chains listed next were all sequenced from one sample in a study of neoadjuvant anti-PD-1 for oral cavity cancer. Time point of the sample: after neoadjuvant nivolumab, at surgical resection. The assay was immunoSEQ multiplex PCR, and TCRdb's table has in-frame clones only and misses some. The table records roughly 14,000 clones, roughly 70% of them present only once. The sample consisted of PBMCs, taken after nivolumab (anti-PD-1) treatment. The receptors stem from a person between 35 and 79 years old with oral cavity squamous cell carcinoma.

The chain links TRBV4-1 to TRBJ1-4; D is uncertain. V dropped 1 base and J dropped 3 bases, with 15 bases sitting between them. This CDR3 is built from 17 residues. Per the germline V gene, CDR1 is MGHRA and CDR2 is YSYEKL. DNA for the CDR3: TGCGCCAGCAGCCAAGGCAGCTATCTAGCGGCTAATGAAAAACTGTTTTTT. It specifies CASSQGSYLAANEKLFF.

This sequence joins TRBV7-9 and TRBJ2-7; D is possibly TRBD2 (7 bases). Trimming left V 5 bases short and J 1 base short, with 21 bases between. This CDR3 is built from 17 residues. In germline, CDR1 is SEHNR, CDR2 FQNEAQ (reference sequence). CDR3 sequence: CASSLRPGGGGSYEQYF. CDR3 DNA sequence: TGTGCCAGCAGCCTCCGACCCGGAGGGGGGGGTTCCTACGAGCAGTACTTC. Full variable domain (outside the CDR3, taken from reference TRBV7-9 and TRBJ2-7): DTGVSQNPRHKITKRGQNVTFRCDPISEHNRLYWYRQTLGQGPEFLTYFQNEAQLEKSRLLSDRFSAERPKGSFSTLEIQRTEQGDSAMYLCASSLRPGGGGSYEQYFGPGTRLTVT.

V and J are TRBV27 and TRBJ2-1, with TRBD2 as a possible D gene (5 bases). The CDR3 runs to 16 residues. V was trimmed by 2 bases and J by 8 bases, leaving 19 bases between them. The germline gives CDR1 MNHEY, CDR2 SMNVEV (reference sequence). CDR3 loop: CASSLISSGKAHEQFF. The CDR3 bases are TGTGCCAGCAGTTTAATCTCGAGCGGTAAGGCGCATGAGCAGTTCTTC.

V is TRBV5-4 and J is TRBJ2-1; TRBD1 might be the D (5 bases). The ends were cut back, 0 bases at V and 0 bases at J, with 10 bases in the middle. This CDR3 spans 16 amino acids. From germline, CDR1 is SGHNT and CDR2 YYREEE (reference sequence). Here the CDR3 reads CASSLGQGISYNEQFF. The CDR3 nucleotides read TGTGCCAGCAGCTTGGGCCAGGGCATCTCCTACAATGAGCAGTTCTTC.

The V gene is TRBV9, the J gene TRBJ2-7; 9 nucleotides match TRBD1. This CDR3 has 15 residues. The junction had 8 bases not matched to a gene; V was cut back by 3 bases and J by 4 bases. Germline CDR1 SGDLS, CDR2 YYNGEE. The CDR3 DNA reads TGTGCCAGCAGCGCCAGCGCCGGGACAGGGTACGAGCAGTACTTC. Translation: CASSASAGTGYEQYF.

This clone was observed a handful of times. The V call is TRBV21-1, the J call TRBJ1-5; TRBD1, as called in the table, went unchecked against the DNA. TRBV21-1 is a documented pseudogene. CDR3 length: 16 amino acids. CDR3 in amino acids: CASSKGRAACDQPQHF. CDR3 bases: TGTGCCAGCAGCAAAGGCAGGGCGGCTTGTGATCAGCCCCAGCATTTT.

V and J are TRBV10-3 and TRBJ2-3; D possibly corresponds to TRBD2 (6 bases). This CDR3 spans 13 amino acids. The V gene's germline CDR1 is ENHRY and CDR2 SYGVKD. V lost 7 bases and J lost 3, with 11 bases in between. The CDR3 protein is CAINREPTDTQYF. In DNA, the CDR3 is TGTGCCATCAATCGGGAGCCGACAGATACGCAGTATTTT.

This chain links TRBV7-2 with TRBJ2-5, with TRBD2 matching over 13 bases. The length of the CDR3 is 15 residues. V was clipped by 6 bases and J by 4 bases; unmatched bases: 5. Germline CDR1 reads SGHTA; CDR2 reads FQGNSA. CDR3 in amino acids: CASRRTSGGGETQYF. DNA of the CDR3: TGTGCCAGCAGACGGACTAGCGGGGGAGGAGAGACCCAGTACTTC.

This clone was detected only a few times. The chain links TRBV28 to TRBJ2-2; 12 bases match TRBD2. Germline V gene lookup returns CDR1 MDHEN and CDR2 SYDVKM. Trimming took 0 bases from V and 6 from J; bases not matched to a gene: 5. The CDR3 extends over 17 amino acids. The CDR3 sequence: CASSLWVLAGGPGELFF. In DNA form, the CDR3 reads TGTGCCAGCAGTTTATGGGTACTAGCGGGAGGTCCCGGGGAGCTGTTTTTT. Combining the CDR3 with reference TRBV28 and TRBJ2-2 gives the whole variable domain DVKVTQSSRYLVKRTGEKVFLECVQDMDHENMFWYRQDPGLGLRLIYFSYDVKMKEKGDIPEGYSVSREKKERFSLILESASTNQTSMYLCASSLWVLAGGPGELFFGEGSRLTVL.

The chain links TRBV7-3 to TRBJ1-5; D not resolved. Germline-derived CDR1 and CDR2 are SGHTA and FQGTGA. V shed 5 bases and J shed 6 bases, with 11 bases lying between them. The CDR3 is 13 amino acids. CDR3 DNA: TGTGCCAGCAGCCCCGGGCACGGTCAGCCCCAGCATTTT. Translation gives CASSPGHGQPQHF. The full variable domain, in which reference TRBV7-3 and TRBJ1-5 provide the parts outside the CDR3, is GAGVSQTPSNKVTEKGKYVELRCDPISGHTALYWYRQSLGQGPEFLIYFQGTGAADDSGLPNDRFFAVRPEGSVSTLKIQRTERGDSAVYLCASSPGHGQPQHFGDGTRLSIL.

The genes are TRBV2 and TRBJ2-7; 9 nucleotides match TRBD1. Trimming removed 7 bases from V and 6 bases from J; junction bases left unmatched: 10. This CDR3 is 14 amino acids long. Germline lookup yields CDR1 SNHLY and CDR2 FYNNEI. CDR3 protein: CASIGGTGWLEQYF. The CDR3 DNA follows: TGTGCCAGCATAGGGGGGACAGGGTGGCTCGAGCAGTACTTC.

The chain has TRBV5-4 and TRBJ1-4, with a tentative D call TRBD1 (5 bases). The CDR3 totals 15 residues. In germline, CDR1 is SGHNT, CDR2 YYREEE (reference sequence). Deletions cut 2 bases from V and 4 bases from J, with 12 bases between. The CDR3 DNA reads as TGTGCCAGCAGCTTAATCGGGACCGATAATGAAAAACTGTTTTTT. Residues: CASSLIGTDNEKLFF.

The chain is built from TRBV6-6 and TRBJ1-3, with a possible D match to TRBD1 (5 bases). The CDR3 spans 14 residues. Germline assignment: CDR1 MNHNY and CDR2 SVGAGI (reference sequence). Trimming left V 7 bases short and J 5 bases short, with 15 bases between. The CDR3 sequence: CASKVAGLRNTIYF. In DNA form, the CDR3 reads TGTGCCAGCAAAGTTGCAGGGTTGCGAAACACCATATATTTT.

This clone has just one count. This chain links TRBV7-8 with TRBJ2-3; 12 bases align to TRBD2. The CDR3 consists of 16 residues. Trimming at V came to 5 bases and at J to 4 bases, leaving 7 bases not matched to a gene. Germline values: CDR1 SGHVS, CDR2 FQNEAQ. CDR3 in amino acids: CASSPLAGGLADTQYF. The CDR3, as DNA: TGTGCCAGCAGCCCTCTAGCGGGAGGGCTGGCAGATACGCAGTATTTT. Full variable domain (outside the CDR3, taken from reference TRBV7-8 and TRBJ2-3): GAGVSQSPRYKVAKRGQDVALRCDPISGHVSLFWYQQALGQGPEFLTYFQNEAQLDKSGLPSDRFFAERPEGSVSTLKIQRTQQEDSAVYLCASSPLAGGLADTQYFGPGTRLTVL.

The chain employs TRBV7-6 and TRBJ2-1, with D maybe TRBD2 (5 bases). Looked up from germline, CDR1 is SGHVS and CDR2 is FNYEAQ. With 0 bases removed from V and 7 bases from J, the gap between germline ends came to 13 bases. The CDR3 runs to 15 residues. The CDR3 DNA reads TGTGCCAGCAGCTTAGCCGACAATAGGAGGAATGAGCAGTTCTTC. Translation: CASSLADNRRNEQFF.

The J gene is TRBJ2-1, the V gene TRBV6-1, with D tentatively TRBD1 (5 bases). The CDR3 runs 13 residues. Trimming took 2 bases from V and 7 from J, leaving 9 bases between them. Germline V CDR1 and CDR2: MNHNS, SASEGT. Written as DNA, the CDR3 is TGTGCCAGCAGTGAACAGGGTCGTAATGAGCAGTTCTTC. Translated, it gives CASSEQGRNEQFF.

The chain employs TRBV5-1 and TRBJ2-3; 11 bases align to TRBD2. The CDR3 is made up of 16 amino acids. The trim removed 4 bases at V and 0 bases at J, leaving 4 bases unmatched. Germline values: CDR1 SGHRS, CDR2 YFSETQ. CDR3 region: CASSPRLAGSTDTQYF. Written as DNA, the CDR3 is TGCGCCAGCAGCCCGCGACTAGCGGGGAGCACAGATACGCAGTATTTT.

The V gene is TRBV5-1, the J gene TRBJ2-5, with D perhaps TRBD2 (6 bases). Germline CDR1 SGHRS, CDR2 YFSETQ. The ends were cut back, 4 bases at V and 4 bases at J, with 14 bases in the middle. The CDR3 consists of 14 residues. CDR3 sequence: CASSRTGAPETQYF. Written as DNA, the CDR3 is TGCGCCAGCAGCAGAACGGGAGCCCCAGAGACCCAGTACTTC.